One and the same sample provided the 13 T cell receptor beta chains below, sequenced in a study of metastatic and nonmetastatic thyroid tumors. TCRdb redid the clone calls on the PCR reads using MiXCR. In the table there are tens of thousands of clones, 18% of which are singletons. Thyroid surgery had not been preceded by any treatment in any patient. The sample consisted of tumor tissue. Receptor source: a female donor with papillary thyroid cancer or a benign thyroid nodule (not recorded which). Some clones in this sample may be carry-over from other donors' samples.

Notes on this clone: A junction end diverges from the germline sequence, so it may reflect a read error. The chain is built from TRBV6-5 and TRBJ2-7; perhaps TRBD1 as D (5 bases). CDR1 and CDR2 from the germline V gene are MNHEY and SVGAGI. This CDR3 spans 14 amino acids. Written as DNA, the CDR3 is TGTGCCAGTAGTTACCGGTGGGGCCCCTACGAGCAGTACTTC. It encodes CASSYRWGPYEQYF.

The sample holds many counts of this clone. The rearrangement joins TRBV11-2 to TRBJ2-3, with 8 bases identical to TRBD1. CDR1 is SGHAT, CDR2 FQNNGV, per germline. CDR3 size: 16 residues. Trimming cost V 5 bases and J 0 bases; bases outside gene matches: 7. The CDR3 sequence: CASSLRTGYSTDTQYF. DNA for the CDR3: TGTGCCAGCAGCCTTAGGACAGGGTATAGCACAGATACGCAGTATTTT.

The CDR3 DNA is TGTGCCAGCAGTCGACTAGCGGGAACATACAATGAGCAGTTCTTC. Translation gives CASSRLAGTYNEQFF. The V gene is TRBV2, the J gene TRBJ2-1, with 11 bases lining up with TRBD2. This CDR3 is 15 amino acids long. Germline values: CDR1 SNHLY, CDR2 FYNNEI. V shed 5 bases, J shed 4 bases, and the junction held 4 bases outside the gene matches.

This clone was seen a few times. This chain uses TRBV7-6 with TRBJ2-1; 9 bases match TRBD2. The ends lost 5 bases at V and 14 bases at J; junction bases unmatched: 10. The germline V gene has CDR1 SGHVS and CDR2 FNYEAQ. CDR3 length: 13 residues. CDR3 protein: CASSPEGGRAEFF. CDR3 in DNA: TGTGCCAGCAGCCCCGAAGGCGGGAGGGCCGAGTTCTTC. The full variable domain, completed using reference TRBV7-6 and TRBJ2-1, is GAGVSQSPRYKVTKRGQDVALRCDPISGHVSLYWYRQALGQGPEFLTYFNYEAQQDKSGLPNDRFSAERPEGSISTLTIQRTEQRDSAMYRCASSPEGGRAEFFGPGTRLTVL.

The CDR3 region is CASSSDTSGRGQYF. The CDR3 DNA reads as TGTGCCAGCAGCTCGGATACTAGCGGGAGGGGTCAGTACTTC. J is TRBJ2-7 and V is TRBV7-2; 13 bases align to TRBD2. Germline lookup yields CDR1 SGHTA and CDR2 FQGNSA. The CDR3 consists of 14 residues. Trimming cost V 4 bases and J 10 bases; bases outside gene matches: 7.

As concerns this clone: This sequence may be a read error, since a much larger clone differs from it by one base. The same CDR3 arises from other DNA sequences in this sample as well. The chain couples TRBV7-7 to TRBJ2-1; D is perhaps TRBD2 (5 bases). This CDR3 is built from 17 residues. CDR1 is SSHAT, CDR2 FNYEAQ, per germline (reference sequence). The CDR3 is CASSPRTHSSGYNEQFF. CDR3 nucleotides: TGTGCTAGTAGCCCCCGGACTCACTCCTCCGGTTACAATGAGCAGTTCTTC.

The chain couples TRBV6-2 or TRBV6-3 to TRBJ2-1; perhaps D is TRBD1 or TRBD2 (5 bases each). Trimming took off 2 bases at V and 13 bases at J, with 18 bases between the two ends. The CDR3 is made up of 14 amino acids. CDR1 is MNHEY, CDR2 SVGEGT, per germline. This chain's CDR3 is CASSYTDRGYLQFF. The CDR3, as DNA: TGTGCCAGCAGTTACACCGACCGGGGCTACCTACAGTTCTTC.

This chain joins TRBV29-1 and TRBJ2-6; D remains ambiguous. This CDR3 is built from 17 residues. Germline V gene sequence: CDR1 SQVTM, CDR2 ANQGSEA. Trimming removed 0 bases at V and 0 bases at J, with 12 bases between. CDR3 loop: CSVEEVLQNSGANVLTF. The CDR3 DNA reads as TGCAGCGTTGAAGAAGTACTTCAGAACTCTGGGGCCAACGTCCTGACTTTC.

The chain carries TRBV12-3 or TRBV12-4 and TRBJ2-3; 15 nucleotides align to TRBD2. The CDR3 is 20 residues long. Trimming cost V 4 bases and J 3 bases; bases outside gene matches: 14. As DNA, the CDR3 is TGTGCCAGCAGTTCCCGGACTAGCGGGGGGGGATCCCGTTGGACAGATACGCAGTATTTT. This gives the protein CASSSRTSGGGSRWTDTQYF.

The sample holds a few counts of this clone. The V gene is TRBV2, the J gene TRBJ2-1; TRBD2 aligns across 7 bases. Germline V CDR1 and CDR2: SNHLY, FYNNEI. Losses at the gene ends were 9 bases for V and 3 bases for J; bases not matched to a gene: 5. This CDR3 has 13 amino acids. This CDR3 reads CARRERGYNEQFF. The CDR3 DNA follows: TGTGCCAGGCGGGAGAGGGGCTACAATGAGCAGTTCTTC.

This clone was found a few times. Mismatch with germline at one junction end may stem from a read error. V and J are TRBV25-1 and TRBJ2-7; D not certain. The CDR3 is 17 residues long. Germline CDR1 reads MGHDK; CDR2 reads SYGVNS. As DNA, the CDR3 is TGTGACAGCAGTGAGTTAATAATGGGTAGAAGTCCCTACGAGCAGTACTTC. This translates into CDSSELIMGRSPYEQYF.

Only a few counts were recorded for this clone. The rearrangement joins TRBV19 to TRBJ2-7; D is possibly TRBD1 (6 bases). The V gene lost 3 bases and the J gene lost 4 bases, with 16 bases spanning the gap. The CDR3 has 15 residues. Germline CDR1 LNHDA, CDR2 SQIVND (reference sequence). CDR3 DNA: TGTGCCAGTAGTATCTTACCAATACAGGGATACGAGCAGTACTTC. This gives the protein CASSILPIQGYEQYF.

This clone ranks as medium-sized. This chain connects TRBV9 to TRBJ2-4; D not resolved. This CDR3 spans 11 amino acids. Germline CDR1 SGDLS, CDR2 YYNGEE. V gave up 3 bases and J gave up 10 bases, with 8 bases separating them. The CDR3 spells CASSATGIQYF. The DNA for the CDR3 is TGTGCCAGCAGCGCCACGGGTATTCAGTACTTC.